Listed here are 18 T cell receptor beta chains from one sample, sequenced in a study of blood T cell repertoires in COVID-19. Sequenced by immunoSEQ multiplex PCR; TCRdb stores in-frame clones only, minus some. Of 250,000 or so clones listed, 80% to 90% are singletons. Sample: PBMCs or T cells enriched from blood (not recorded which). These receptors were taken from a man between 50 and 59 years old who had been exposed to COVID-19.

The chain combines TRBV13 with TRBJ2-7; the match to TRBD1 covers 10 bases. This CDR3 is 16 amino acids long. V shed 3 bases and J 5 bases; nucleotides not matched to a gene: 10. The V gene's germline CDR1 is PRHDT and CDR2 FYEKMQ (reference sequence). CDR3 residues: CASSLGQGIFFDEQYF. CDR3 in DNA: TGTGCCAGCAGCTTGGGACAGGGGATTTTTTTCGACGAGCAGTACTTC. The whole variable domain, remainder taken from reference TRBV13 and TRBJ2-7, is AAGVIQSPRHLIKEKRETATLKCYPIPRHDTVYWYQQGPGQDPQFLISFYEKMQSDKGSIPDRFSAQQFSDYHSELNMSSLELGDSALYFCASSLGQGIFFDEQYFGPGTRLTVT.

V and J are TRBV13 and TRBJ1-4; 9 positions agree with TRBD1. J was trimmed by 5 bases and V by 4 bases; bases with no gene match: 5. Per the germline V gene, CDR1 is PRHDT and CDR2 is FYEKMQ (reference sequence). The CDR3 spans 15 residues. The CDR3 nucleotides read TGTGCCAGCAGCTCCGGACAGGGGATCAATGAAAAACTGTTTTTT. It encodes CASSSGQGINEKLFF.

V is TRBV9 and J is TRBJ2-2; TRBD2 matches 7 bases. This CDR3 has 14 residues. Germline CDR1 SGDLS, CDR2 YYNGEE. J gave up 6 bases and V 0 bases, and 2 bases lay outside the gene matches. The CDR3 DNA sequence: TGTGCCAGCAGCGTAGCGGGGGGACCCGGGGAGCTGTTTTTT. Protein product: CASSVAGGPGELFF. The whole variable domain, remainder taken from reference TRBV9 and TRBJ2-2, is DSGVTQTPKHLITATGQRVTLRCSPRSGDLSVYWYQQSLDQGLQFLIQYYNGEERAKGNILERFSAQQFPDLHSELNLSSLELGDSALYFCASSVAGGPGELFFGEGSRLTVL.

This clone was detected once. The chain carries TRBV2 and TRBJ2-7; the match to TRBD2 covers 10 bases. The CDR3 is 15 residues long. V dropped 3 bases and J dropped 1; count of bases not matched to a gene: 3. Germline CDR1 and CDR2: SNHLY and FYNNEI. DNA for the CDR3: TGTGCCAGCAGTGAGTCTAGCGGGAGTTCCTACGAGCAGTACGTC. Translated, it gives CASSESSGSSYEQYV.

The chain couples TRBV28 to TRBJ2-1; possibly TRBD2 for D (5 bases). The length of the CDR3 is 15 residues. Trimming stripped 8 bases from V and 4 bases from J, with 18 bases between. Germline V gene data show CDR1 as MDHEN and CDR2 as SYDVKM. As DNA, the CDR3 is TGTGCCAGCGGGATGGCGGGTCGAAGATACAATGAGCAGTTCTTC. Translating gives CASGMAGRRYNEQFF.

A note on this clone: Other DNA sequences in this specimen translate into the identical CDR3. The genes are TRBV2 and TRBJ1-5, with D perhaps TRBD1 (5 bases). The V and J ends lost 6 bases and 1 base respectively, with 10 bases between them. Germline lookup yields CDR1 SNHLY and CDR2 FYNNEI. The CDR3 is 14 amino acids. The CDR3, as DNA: TGTGCCAGCAGCCGACAGACAAGCAATCAGCCCCAGCATTTT. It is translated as CASSRQTSNQPQHF.

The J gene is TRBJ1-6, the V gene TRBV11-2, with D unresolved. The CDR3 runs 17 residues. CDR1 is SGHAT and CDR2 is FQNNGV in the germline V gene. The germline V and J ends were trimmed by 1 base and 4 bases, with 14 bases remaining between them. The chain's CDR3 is CASSLVPPLYYNSPLHF. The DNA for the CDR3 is TGTGCCAGCAGCTTAGTTCCTCCCCTTTATTATAATTCACCCCTCCACTTT.

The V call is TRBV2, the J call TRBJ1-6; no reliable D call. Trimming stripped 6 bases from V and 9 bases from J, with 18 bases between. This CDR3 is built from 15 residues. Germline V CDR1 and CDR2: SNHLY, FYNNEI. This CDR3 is CASSRAQEGISPLHF. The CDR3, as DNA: TGTGCCAGCAGCCGGGCGCAGGAGGGTATTTCACCCCTCCACTTT.

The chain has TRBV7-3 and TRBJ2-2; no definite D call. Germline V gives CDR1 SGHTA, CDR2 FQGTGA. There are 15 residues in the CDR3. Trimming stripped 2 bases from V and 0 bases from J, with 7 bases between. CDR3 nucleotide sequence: TGTGCCAGCAGCTTACGAGGAGCGAACACCGGGGAGCTGTTTTTT. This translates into CASSLRGANTGELFF.

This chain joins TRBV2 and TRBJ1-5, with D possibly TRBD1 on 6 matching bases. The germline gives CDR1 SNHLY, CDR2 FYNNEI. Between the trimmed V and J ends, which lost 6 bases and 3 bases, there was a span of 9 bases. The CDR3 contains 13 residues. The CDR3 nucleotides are TGTGCCAGCAGAGGACAGTTCAATCAGCCCCAGCATTTT. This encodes CASRGQFNQPQHF. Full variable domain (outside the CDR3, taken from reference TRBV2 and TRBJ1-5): EPEVTQTPSHQVTQMGQEVILRCVPISNHLYFYWYRQILGQKVEFLVSFYNNEISEKSEIFDDQFSVERPDGSNFTLKIRSTKLEDSAMYFCASRGQFNQPQHFGDGTRLSIL.

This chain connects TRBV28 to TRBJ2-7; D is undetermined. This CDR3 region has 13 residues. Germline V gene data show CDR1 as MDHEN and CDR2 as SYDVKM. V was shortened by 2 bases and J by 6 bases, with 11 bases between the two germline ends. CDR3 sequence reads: CASSLIQVGEQYF. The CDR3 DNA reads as TGTGCCAGCAGTTTAATCCAGGTGGGCGAGCAGTACTTC.

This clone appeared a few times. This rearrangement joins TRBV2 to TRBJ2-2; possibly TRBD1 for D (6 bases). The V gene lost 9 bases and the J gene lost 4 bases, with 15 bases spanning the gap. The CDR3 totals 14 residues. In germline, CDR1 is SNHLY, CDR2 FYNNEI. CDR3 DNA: TGTGCCAGTACAGGGTTGGTAAGCACCGGGGAGCTGTTTTTT. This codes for CASTGLVSTGELFF.

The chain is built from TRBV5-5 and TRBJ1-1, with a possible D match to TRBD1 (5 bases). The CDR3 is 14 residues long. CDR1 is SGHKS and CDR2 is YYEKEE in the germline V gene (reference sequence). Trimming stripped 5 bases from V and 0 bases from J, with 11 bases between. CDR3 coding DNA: TGTGCCAGCAGTCTTCGACAGATGAACACTGAAGCTTTCTTT. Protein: CASSLRQMNTEAFF.

In nucleotides, the CDR3 is TGTGCCAGCAGCTTAGCGGCAGGGGAAACCTACGAGCAGTACTTC. This encodes CASSLAAGETYEQYF. V usage is TRBV7-6 and J usage is TRBJ2-7; D is perhaps TRBD1 (6 bases). The V gene's germline CDR1 is SGHVS and CDR2 FNYEAQ. V was cut by 0 bases and J by 2 bases, with 11 bases left in between. The CDR3 sequence is 15 residues long.

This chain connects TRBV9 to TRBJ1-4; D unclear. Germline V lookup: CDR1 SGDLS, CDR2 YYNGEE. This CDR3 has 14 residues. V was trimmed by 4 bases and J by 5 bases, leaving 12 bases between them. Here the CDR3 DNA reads TGTGCCAGCAGCCCAACCCCGGGGAATGAAAAACTGTTTTTT. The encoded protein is CASSPTPGNEKLFF.

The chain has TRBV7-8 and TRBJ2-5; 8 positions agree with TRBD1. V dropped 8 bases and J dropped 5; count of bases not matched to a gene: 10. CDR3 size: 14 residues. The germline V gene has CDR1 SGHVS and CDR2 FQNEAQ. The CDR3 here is CASGGQGARETQYF. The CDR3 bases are TGTGCCAGCGGGGGTCAGGGGGCGAGGGAGACCCAGTACTTC.

The CDR3 DNA sequence: TGCAGCGTCGTACCAGGGGTGGATACGCAGTATTTT. As protein: CSVVPGVDTQYF. The chain has TRBV29-1 and TRBJ2-3; D is possibly TRBD1 (6 bases). The V gene's germline CDR1 is SQVTM and CDR2 ANQGSEA. Trimming took 6 bases from V and 6 from J, leaving 13 bases between them. This CDR3 has 12 residues.

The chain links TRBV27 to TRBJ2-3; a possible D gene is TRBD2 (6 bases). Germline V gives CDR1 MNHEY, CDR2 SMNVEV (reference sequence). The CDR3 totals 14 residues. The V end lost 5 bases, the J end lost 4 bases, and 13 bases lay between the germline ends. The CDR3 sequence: CASSPRLVPDTQYF. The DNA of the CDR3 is TGTGCCAGCAGTCCTCGACTAGTCCCAGATACGCAGTATTTT.